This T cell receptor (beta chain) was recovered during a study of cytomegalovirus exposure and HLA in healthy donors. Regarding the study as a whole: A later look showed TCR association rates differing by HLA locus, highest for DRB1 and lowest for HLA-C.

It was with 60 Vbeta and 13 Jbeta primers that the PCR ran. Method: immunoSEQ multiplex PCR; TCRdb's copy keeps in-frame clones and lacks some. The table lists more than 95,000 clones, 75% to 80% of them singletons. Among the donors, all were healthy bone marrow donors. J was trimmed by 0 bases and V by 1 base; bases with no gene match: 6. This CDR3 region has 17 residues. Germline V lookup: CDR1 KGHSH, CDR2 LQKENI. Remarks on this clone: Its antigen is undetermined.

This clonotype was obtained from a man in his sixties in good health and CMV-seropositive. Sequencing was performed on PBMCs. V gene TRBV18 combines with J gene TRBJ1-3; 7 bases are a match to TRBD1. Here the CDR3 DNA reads TGTGCCAGCTCACCACAAGGGACAGCAGCCTCTGGAAACACCATATATTTT. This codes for CASSPQGTAASGNTIYF.